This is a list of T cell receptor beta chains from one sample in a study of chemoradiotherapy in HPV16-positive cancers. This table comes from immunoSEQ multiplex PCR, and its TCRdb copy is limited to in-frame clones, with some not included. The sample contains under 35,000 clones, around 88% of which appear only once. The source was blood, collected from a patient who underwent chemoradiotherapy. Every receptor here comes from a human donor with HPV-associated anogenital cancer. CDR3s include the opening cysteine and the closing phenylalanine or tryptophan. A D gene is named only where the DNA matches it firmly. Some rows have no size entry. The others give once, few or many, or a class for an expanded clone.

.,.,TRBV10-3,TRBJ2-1,TGTGCCATCAGTGAGTCGGAGGGTTCCTACAATGAGCAGTTCTTC,CAISESEGSYNEQFF
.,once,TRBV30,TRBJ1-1,TGTGCCTGGTACCCGGGACAATCTACCACTGAAGCTTTCTTT,CAWYPGQSTTEAFF
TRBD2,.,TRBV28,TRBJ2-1,TGTGCCAGCAGAGGACTAGTAGTTTCCCATGAGCAGTTCTTC,CASRGLVVSHEQFF
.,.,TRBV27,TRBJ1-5,TGTGCCAGCAGTTCCCTGGCCGTTCTCAATCAGCCCCAGCATTTT,CASSSLAVLNQPQHF
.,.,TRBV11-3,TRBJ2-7,TGTGCCAGCAGCCTCAACAGGGACTACGAGCAGTACTTC,CASSLNRDYEQYF
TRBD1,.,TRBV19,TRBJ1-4,TGTGCCAGTAGCCGACAGGGGCTTAATGAAAAACTGTTTTTT,CASSRQGLNEKLFF
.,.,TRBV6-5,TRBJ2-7,TGTGCCAGCAGTTACTCCTTGTCGGCAGTTTCCTACGAGCAGTACTTC,CASSYSLSAVSYEQYF
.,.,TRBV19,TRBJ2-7,TGTGCCAGTAGTATAGGGTCTAGCGCTACCTACGAGCAGTACTTC,CASSIGSSATYEQYF
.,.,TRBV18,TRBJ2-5,TGTGCCAGCTCTACGGCCGGACAAGAGACCCAGTACTTC,CASSTAGQETQYF
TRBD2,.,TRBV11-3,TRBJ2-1,TGTGCCAGCAGCCGACTAGCGGGAGGTCGTAATGAGCAGTTCTTC,CASSRLAGGRNEQFF
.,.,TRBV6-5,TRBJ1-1,TGTGCCAGCAGTTACGGGGCAGGGCCCACTGAAGCTTTCTTT,CASSYGAGPTEAFF
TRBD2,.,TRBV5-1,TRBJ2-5,TGCGCCAGCAGCTTTGAGGGCGGGGGAGAGACCCAGTACTTC,CASSFEGGGETQYF
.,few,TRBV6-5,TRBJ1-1,TGTGCCAGCACTGGGACTAGCCCAGGGACTGAAGCTTTCTTT,CASTGTSPGTEAFF
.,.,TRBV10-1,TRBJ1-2,TGCGCCAGCAGTAAAGATACCTCCTATGGCTACACCTTC,CASSKDTSYGYTF
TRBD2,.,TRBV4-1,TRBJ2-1,TGCGCCAGCAGCCAAGCGGGACTAGCGGGGGTTGAGGAGCAGTTCTTC,CASSQAGLAGVEEQFF
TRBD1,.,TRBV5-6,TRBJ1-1,TGTGCCAGCAGCTTGTGGGCAGGGGGCCGGAACACTGAAGCTTTCTTT,CASSLWAGGRNTEAFF
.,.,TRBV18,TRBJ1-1,TGTGCCAGCTCACCAGACAGTGCTGAAGCTTTCTTT,CASSPDSAEAFF
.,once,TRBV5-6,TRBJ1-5,TGTGCCAGCAGCTTGTGGGGAGTGGGCAATCAGCCCCAGCATTTT,CASSLWGVGNQPQHF
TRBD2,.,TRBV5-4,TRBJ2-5,TGTGCCAGCAGCTTGGGGCTAGCGGGTAACCAAGAGACCCAGTACTTC,CASSLGLAGNQETQYF
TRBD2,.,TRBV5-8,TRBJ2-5,TGTGCCAGCAGCTTGATGGGCAGCGGGATATTGGAGACCCAGTACTTC,CASSLMGSGILETQYF
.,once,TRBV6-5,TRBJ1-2,TGTGCCAGCAGTTACTCGAGGGAGGGCTATGGCTACACCTTC,CASSYSREGYGYTF
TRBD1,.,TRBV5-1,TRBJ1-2,TGCGCCAGCAGCTCTGACAGGGGGCAGGTCTATGGCTACACCTTC,CASSSDRGQVYGYTF
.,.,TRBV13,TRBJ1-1,TGTGCCAGCAGCTCTTCCCGGGACACCATGAACACTGAAGCTTTCTTT,CASSSSRDTMNTEAFF
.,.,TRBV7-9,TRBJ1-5,TGTGCCAGCCAGGGACGCGGCAATCAGCCCCAGCATTTT,CASQGRGNQPQHF
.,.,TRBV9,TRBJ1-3,TGTGCCAGCAGCGTAGGCCCCGATTACTCTGGAAACACCATATATTTT,CASSVGPDYSGNTIYF
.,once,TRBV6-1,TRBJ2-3,TGTGCCAGCGCCCCGGCGAGAACCTCCACAGATACGCAGTATTTT,CASAPARTSTDTQYF
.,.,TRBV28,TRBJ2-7,TGTGCCAGCCGGTACTCGGGCCAGACCTACGAGCAGTACTTC,CASRYSGQTYEQYF
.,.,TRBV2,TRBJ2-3,TGTGCCAGCAGCAATCCCCGGACATCAGATACGCAGTATTTT,CASSNPRTSDTQYF
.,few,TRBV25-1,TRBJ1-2,TGTGCCAGCTACCGACACCCCTATGGCTACACCTTC,CASYRHPYGYTF
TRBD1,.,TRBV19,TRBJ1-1,TGTGCCAGTATCGACAGGGTGAACACTGAAGCTTTCTTT,CASIDRVNTEAFF
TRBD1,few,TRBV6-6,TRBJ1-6,TGTGCCAGCAGTCTAGACGGGACAGAACAATCACCCCTCCACTTT,CASSLDGTEQSPLHF
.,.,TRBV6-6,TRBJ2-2,TGTGCCAGCAGTTTGCTGGTGGAGACCGGGGAGCTGTTTTTT,CASSLLVETGELFF
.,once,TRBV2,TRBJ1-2,TGTGCCAGCAGAGAGGGCATCACGTCTTCAAGCGGCTATGGCTACACCTTC,CASREGITSSSGYGYTF
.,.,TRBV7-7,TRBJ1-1,TGTGCTAGCAGCCCCGCTGGGCTGAACACTGAAGCTTTCTTT,CASSPAGLNTEAFF
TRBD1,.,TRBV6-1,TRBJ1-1,TGTGCCAGCAGTGAGCCGGGACAGCCTGAAGCTTTCTTT,CASSEPGQPEAFF
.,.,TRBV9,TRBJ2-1,TGTGCCAGCAGCGCCACGGGCCGTTTCAATGAGCAGTTCTTC,CASSATGRFNEQFF
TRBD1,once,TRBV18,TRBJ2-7,TGTGCCAGCTCTACAGGGGGCCTCCCCTACGAGCAGTACTTC,CASSTGGLPYEQYF
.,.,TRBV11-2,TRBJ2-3,TGTGCCAGCAGCTCACAGGTCACAGATACGCAGTATTTT,CASSSQVTDTQYF
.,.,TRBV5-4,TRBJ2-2,TGTGCCAGCAGCTTGGCAGGCCAGGGTAGGAGGACCGGGGAGCTGTTTTTT,CASSLAGQGRRTGELFF
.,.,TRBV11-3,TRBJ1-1,TGTGCCAGCAGCTTAGACTCTGGTACTGAAGCTTTCTTT,CASSLDSGTEAFF
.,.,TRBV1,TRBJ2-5,TGCACCAATATAAAACCGGGACTACCGGGCGCGTACCAAGAGACCCAGTACTTC,CTNIKPGLPGAYQETQYF
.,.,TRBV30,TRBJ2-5,TGTGCCTGGAGTGAAGACAGGCAAGAGACCCAGTACTTC,CAWSEDRQETQYF
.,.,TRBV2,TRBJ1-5,TGTGCCAGCAGTGAAACAATAAGCAATCAGCCCCAGCATTTT,CASSETISNQPQHF
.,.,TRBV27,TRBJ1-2,TGTGCCAGCAGTCTGGGACTTGGCTATGGCTACACCTTC,CASSLGLGYGYTF
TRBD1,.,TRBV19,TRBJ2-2,TGTGCCAGTAGGCCGACAGGGGACACCGGGGAGCTGTTTTTT,CASRPTGDTGELFF
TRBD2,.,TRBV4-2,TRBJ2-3,TGTGCCAGCAGCCAAGATCCCCTAGCGGGGACAACGCAGTATTTT,CASSQDPLAGTTQYF
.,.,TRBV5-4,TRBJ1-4,TGTGCCAGCAGCTTGGCCTCGGGGGGTGAAAAACTGTTTTTT,CASSLASGGEKLFF
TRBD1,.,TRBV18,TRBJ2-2,TGTGCCAGCTCGCCGGGACAGGGGAACACCGGGGAGCTGTTTTTT,CASSPGQGNTGELFF
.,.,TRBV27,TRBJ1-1,TGTGCCAGCACCCTACGTCGGGGGATGAACACTGAAGCTTTCTTT,CASTLRRGMNTEAFF
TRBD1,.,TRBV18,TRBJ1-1,TGTGCCAGCTCACGGGGACAGACTGAAGCTTTCTTT,CASSRGQTEAFF
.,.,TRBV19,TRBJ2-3,TGTGCCAGTAACGGTCGAGCAGATACGCAGTATTTT,CASNGRADTQYF
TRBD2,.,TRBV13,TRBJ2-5,TGTGCCAGCAGCCTAGGACTAGCGGGAGTCGAGACCCAGTACTTC,CASSLGLAGVETQYF
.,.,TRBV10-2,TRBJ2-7,TGCGCCAGCAGTGAGTCATGGGGCCCCTACGAGCAGTACTTC,CASSESWGPYEQYF
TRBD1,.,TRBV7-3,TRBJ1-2,TGTGCCAGCAGCCCCGGACAGGGCTATGGCTACACCTTC,CASSPGQGYGYTF